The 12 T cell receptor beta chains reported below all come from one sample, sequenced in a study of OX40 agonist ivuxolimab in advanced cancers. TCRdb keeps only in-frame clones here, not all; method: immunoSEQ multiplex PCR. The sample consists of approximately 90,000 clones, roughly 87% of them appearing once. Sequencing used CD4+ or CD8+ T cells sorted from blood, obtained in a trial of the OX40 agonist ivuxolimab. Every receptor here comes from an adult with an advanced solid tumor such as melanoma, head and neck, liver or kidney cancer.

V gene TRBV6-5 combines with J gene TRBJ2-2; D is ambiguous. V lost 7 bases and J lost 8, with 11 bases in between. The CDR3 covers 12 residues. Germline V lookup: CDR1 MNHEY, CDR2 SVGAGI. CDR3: CASITVTGELFF. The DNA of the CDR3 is TGTGCCAGCATAACAGTGACGGGGGAGCTGTTTTTT.

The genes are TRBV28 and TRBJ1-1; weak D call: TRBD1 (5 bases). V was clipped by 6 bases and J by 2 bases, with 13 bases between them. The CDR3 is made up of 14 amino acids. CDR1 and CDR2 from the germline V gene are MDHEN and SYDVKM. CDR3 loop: CASRYEGANTEAFF. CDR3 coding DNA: TGTGCCAGCAGGTATGAAGGGGCAAACACTGAAGCTTTCTTT. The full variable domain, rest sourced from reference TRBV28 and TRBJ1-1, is DVKVTQSSRYLVKRTGEKVFLECVQDMDHENMFWYRQDPGLGLRLIYFSYDVKMKEKGDIPEGYSVSREKKERFSLILESASTNQTSMYLCASRYEGANTEAFFGQGTRLTVV.

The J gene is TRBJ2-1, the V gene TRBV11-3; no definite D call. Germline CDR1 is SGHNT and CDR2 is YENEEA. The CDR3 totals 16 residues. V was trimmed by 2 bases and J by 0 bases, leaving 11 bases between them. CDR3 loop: CASSLSWERSYNEQFF. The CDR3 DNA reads TGTGCCAGCAGCTTATCGTGGGAACGCTCCTACAATGAGCAGTTCTTC.

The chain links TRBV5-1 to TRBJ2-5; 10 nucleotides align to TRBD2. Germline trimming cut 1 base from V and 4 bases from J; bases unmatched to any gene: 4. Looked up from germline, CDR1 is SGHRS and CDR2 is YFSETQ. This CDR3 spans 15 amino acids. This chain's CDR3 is CASSLRSSGGETQYF. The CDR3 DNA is TGCGCCAGCAGCTTGCGATCTAGCGGGGGAGAGACCCAGTACTTC.

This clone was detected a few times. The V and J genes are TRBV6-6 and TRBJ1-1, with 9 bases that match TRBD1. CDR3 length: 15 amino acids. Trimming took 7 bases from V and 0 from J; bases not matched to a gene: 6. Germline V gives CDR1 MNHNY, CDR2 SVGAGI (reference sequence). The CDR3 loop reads CASTNRGRMNTEAFF. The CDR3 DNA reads TGTGCCAGCACCAACAGGGGGCGGATGAACACTGAAGCTTTCTTT.

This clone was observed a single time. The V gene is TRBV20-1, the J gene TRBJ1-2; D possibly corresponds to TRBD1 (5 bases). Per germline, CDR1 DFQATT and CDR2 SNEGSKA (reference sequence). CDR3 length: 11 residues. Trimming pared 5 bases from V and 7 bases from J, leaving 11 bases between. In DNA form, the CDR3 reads TGCAGTGCTCCTCGGGACCCTGGCTACACCTTC. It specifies CSAPRDPGYTF.

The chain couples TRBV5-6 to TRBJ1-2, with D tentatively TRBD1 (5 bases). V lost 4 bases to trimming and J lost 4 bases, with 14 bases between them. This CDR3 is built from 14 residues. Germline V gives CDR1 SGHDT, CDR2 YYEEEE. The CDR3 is CASSGPGRSYGYTF. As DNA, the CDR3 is TGTGCCAGCAGCGGGCCGGGACGGAGCTATGGCTACACCTTC.

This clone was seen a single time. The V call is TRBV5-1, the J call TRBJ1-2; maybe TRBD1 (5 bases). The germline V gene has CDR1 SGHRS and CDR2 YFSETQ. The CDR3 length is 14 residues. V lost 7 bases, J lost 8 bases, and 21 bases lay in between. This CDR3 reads CASHSSGVGRGYTF. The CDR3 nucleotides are TGCGCCAGCCATTCATCGGGGGTTGGTCGGGGCTACACCTTC.

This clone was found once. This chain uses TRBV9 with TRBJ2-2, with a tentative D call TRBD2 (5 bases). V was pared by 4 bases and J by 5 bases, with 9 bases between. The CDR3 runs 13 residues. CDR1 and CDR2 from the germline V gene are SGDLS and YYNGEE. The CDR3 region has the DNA TGTGCCAGCAGCCGGACTGTGACCGGGGAGCTGTTTTTT. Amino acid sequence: CASSRTVTGELFF.

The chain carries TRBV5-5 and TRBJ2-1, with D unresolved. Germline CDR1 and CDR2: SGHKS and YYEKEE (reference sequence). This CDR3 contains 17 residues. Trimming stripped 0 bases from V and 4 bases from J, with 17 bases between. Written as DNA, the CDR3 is TGTGCCAGCAGCTTGGATTACTCTACCCGGTCATACAATGAGCAGTTCTTC. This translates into CASSLDYSTRSYNEQFF.

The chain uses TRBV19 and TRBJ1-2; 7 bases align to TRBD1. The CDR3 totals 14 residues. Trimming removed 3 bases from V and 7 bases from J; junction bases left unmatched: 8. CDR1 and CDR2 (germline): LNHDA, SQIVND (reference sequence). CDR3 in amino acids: CASSIVQGRRGYTF. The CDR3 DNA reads TGTGCCAGTAGTATCGTACAGGGGAGGCGTGGCTACACCTTC.

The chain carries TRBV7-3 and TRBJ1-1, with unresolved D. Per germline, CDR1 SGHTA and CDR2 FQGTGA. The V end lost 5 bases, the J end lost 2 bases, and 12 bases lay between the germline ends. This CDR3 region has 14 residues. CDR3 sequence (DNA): TGTGCCAGCAGCCCCTCGGGAGCTAACACTGAAGCTTTCTTT. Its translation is CASSPSGANTEAFF.